This entry is about one TCR beta chain. The source of the sample is a study of blood T cell repertoires in COVID-19. The overall study: There were acute and convalescent COVID-19 samples, and they came from the United States, Italy and Spain.

CDR3 length: 14 amino acids. From germline, CDR1 is SQVTM and CDR2 ANQGSEA. V dropped 6 bases and J dropped 0 bases, with 15 bases sitting between them. Only in-frame clones appear in the TCRdb table, and some are missing; sequencing was by immunoSEQ multiplex PCR. The sample lists over 75,000 clones; about 82% were seen once. Material: peripheral blood. The sequence was obtained from a human donor in a cohort sampled during active COVID-19. The chain carries TRBV29-1 and TRBJ2-7; perhaps TRBD2 as D (5 bases). CDR3 sequence reads: CSVGGGIASYEQYF. The DNA of the CDR3 is TGCAGCGTCGGCGGAGGCATCGCCTCCTACGAGCAGTACTTC.